Below are 8 T cell receptor beta chains sequenced from a single sample in a study of cytomegalovirus exposure and HLA in healthy donors. PCR used 60 Vbeta primers and 13 Jbeta primers. This table comes from immunoSEQ multiplex PCR, and its TCRdb copy is limited to in-frame clones, with some not included. This table has some 160,000 clones, around three quarters appearing once. The sample consisted of PBMCs. The receptors shown here come from a man in his forties in good health and CMV-seronegative.

This clone occurred a few times. V usage is TRBV29-1 and J usage is TRBJ2-3; TRBD1 matches at 8 bases. This CDR3 comprises 13 residues. Trimming at V came to 3 bases and at J to 4 bases, leaving 3 bases not matched to a gene. The germline CDR1 and CDR2 sequences are SQVTM and ANQGSEA. The CDR3 DNA reads as TGCAGCGTTGAGGACAGGGTTTCAGATACGCAGTATTTT. It codes for CSVEDRVSDTQYF.

This chain links TRBV4-3 with TRBJ1-2; D is uncertain. Between the trimmed V and J ends, which lost 0 bases and 6 bases, there was a span of 20 bases. CDR3 length: 17 residues. Germline V gene sequence: CDR1 LGHNA, CDR2 YSLEER. DNA of the CDR3: TGCGCCAGCAGCCAAGAGCCAGCACGGCTAGTAATCCATGGCTACACCTTC. This encodes CASSQEPARLVIHGYTF.

This clone was picked up one time. The V and J genes are TRBV6-6 and TRBJ2-7, with D perhaps matching TRBD2 (6 bases). Germline assignment: CDR1 MNHNY and CDR2 SVGAGI (reference sequence). V was shortened by 4 bases and J by 0 bases, with 7 bases between the two germline ends. The CDR3 totals 13 residues. In DNA, the CDR3 is TGTGCCAGCAGTTGGGACTTCTCCTACGAGCAGTACTTC. This translates into CASSWDFSYEQYF.

This chain connects TRBV5-6 to TRBJ1-6; 7 nucleotides line up with TRBD1. Trimming removed 3 bases from V and 2 bases from J; junction bases left unmatched: 14. Germline V gene data show CDR1 as SGHDT and CDR2 as YYEEEE. This CDR3 is built from 19 residues. The DNA of the CDR3 is TGTGCCAGCAGCTGGTGGGGACAGACCTGGGGCACCTATAATTCACCCCTCCACTTT. The encoded protein is CASSWWGQTWGTYNSPLHF.

This sequence joins TRBV27 and TRBJ1-1; no clear D gene. Trimming removed 3 bases from V and 5 bases from J, with 13 bases in between. Germline V lookup: CDR1 MNHEY, CDR2 SMNVEV (reference sequence). This CDR3 is built from 14 residues. Written as DNA, the CDR3 is TGTGCCAGCAGTTTCTCCGACATAAGAACTGAAGCTTTCTTT. Translation: CASSFSDIRTEAFF.

V and J are TRBV11-2 and TRBJ1-6, with 8 bases aligning to TRBD1. Trimming at V came to 4 bases and at J to 3 bases, leaving 11 bases not matched to a gene. The CDR3 spans 18 residues. Germline V gene lookup returns CDR1 SGHAT and CDR2 FQNNGV. CDR3 nucleotides: TGTGCCAGCAGCTCAAGTCCCGGGACAGGTCTCTATAATTCACCCCTCCACTTT. The encoded protein is CASSSSPGTGLYNSPLHF.

The chain carries TRBV7-9 and TRBJ2-3; 11 bases match TRBD2. V trimming: 1 base; J trimming: 5 bases; junction bases outside the gene matches: 5. CDR3 length: 16 amino acids. Germline CDR1 is SEHNR and CDR2 is FQNEAQ (reference sequence). This CDR3 is CASSLGIAGGRDTQYF. Here the CDR3 DNA reads TGTGCCAGCAGCTTAGGAATAGCGGGGGGGCGAGATACGCAGTATTTT.

V and J are TRBV5-1 and TRBJ2-6, with no clear D. The V end lost 0 bases, the J end lost 0 bases, and 7 bases lay between the germline ends. This CDR3 region has 16 residues. Germline CDR1 and CDR2: SGHRS and YFSETQ. CDR3 nucleotide sequence: TGCGCCAGCAGCTTGGGACTGAGCTCTGGGGCCAACGTCCTGACTTTC. Protein product: CASSLGLSSGANVLTF.